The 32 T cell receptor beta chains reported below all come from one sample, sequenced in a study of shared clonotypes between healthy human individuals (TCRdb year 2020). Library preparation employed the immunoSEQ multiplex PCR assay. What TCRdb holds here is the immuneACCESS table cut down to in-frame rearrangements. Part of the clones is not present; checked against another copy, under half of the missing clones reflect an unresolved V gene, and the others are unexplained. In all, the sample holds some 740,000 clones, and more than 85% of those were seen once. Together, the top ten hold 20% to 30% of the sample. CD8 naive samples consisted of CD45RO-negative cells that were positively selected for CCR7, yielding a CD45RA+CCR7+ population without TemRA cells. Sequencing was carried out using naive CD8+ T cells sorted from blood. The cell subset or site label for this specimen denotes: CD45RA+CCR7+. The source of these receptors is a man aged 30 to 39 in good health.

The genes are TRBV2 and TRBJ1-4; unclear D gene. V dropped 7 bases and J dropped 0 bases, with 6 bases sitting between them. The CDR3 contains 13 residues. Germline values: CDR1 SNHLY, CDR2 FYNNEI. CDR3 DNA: TGTGCCAGCAAGGTGCCAACTAATGAAAAACTGTTTTTT. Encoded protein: CASKVPTNEKLFF.

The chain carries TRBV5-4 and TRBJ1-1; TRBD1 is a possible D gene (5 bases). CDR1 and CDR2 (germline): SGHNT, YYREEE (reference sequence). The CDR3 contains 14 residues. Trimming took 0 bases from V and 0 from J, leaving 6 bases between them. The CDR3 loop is CASSLGGMNTEAFF. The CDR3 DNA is TGTGCCAGCAGCTTGGGGGGGATGAACACTGAAGCTTTCTTT.

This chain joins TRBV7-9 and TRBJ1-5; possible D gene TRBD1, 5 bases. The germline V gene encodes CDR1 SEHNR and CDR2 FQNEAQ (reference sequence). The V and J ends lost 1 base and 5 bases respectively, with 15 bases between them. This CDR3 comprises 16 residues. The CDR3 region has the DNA TGTGCCAGCAGCTTAGAGGGCCAGGGAGTCGATCAGCCCCAGCATTTT. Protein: CASSLEGQGVDQPQHF.

CDR3 sequence: CASSHFSGGQGIYEQYF. CDR3 bases: TGTGCCAGCAGCCATTTTTCAGGGGGACAGGGAATATACGAGCAGTACTTC. The chain links TRBV27 to TRBJ2-7; 9 bases are a match to TRBD1. This CDR3 contains 17 residues. Trimming took 6 bases from V and 4 from J; bases not matched to a gene: 16. Germline CDR1 and CDR2: MNHEY and SMNVEV (reference sequence).

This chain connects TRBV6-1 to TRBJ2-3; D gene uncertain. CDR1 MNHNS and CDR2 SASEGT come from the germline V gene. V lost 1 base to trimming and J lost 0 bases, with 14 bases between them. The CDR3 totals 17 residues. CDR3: CASSEEPDPSSTDTQYF. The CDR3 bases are TGTGCCAGCAGTGAAGAGCCGGACCCGTCTAGCACAGATACGCAGTATTTT.

CDR3 in amino acids: CASSLVGTGSYEQYF. For the CDR3, the DNA is TGCGCCAGCAGCTTGGTAGGGACGGGGAGCTACGAGCAGTACTTC. V is TRBV5-1 and J is TRBJ2-7; D possibly matches TRBD1 or TRBD2 (5 bases each). Germline V lookup: CDR1 SGHRS, CDR2 YFSETQ. The CDR3 has 15 amino acids. V lost 0 bases and J lost 3, with 13 bases in between.

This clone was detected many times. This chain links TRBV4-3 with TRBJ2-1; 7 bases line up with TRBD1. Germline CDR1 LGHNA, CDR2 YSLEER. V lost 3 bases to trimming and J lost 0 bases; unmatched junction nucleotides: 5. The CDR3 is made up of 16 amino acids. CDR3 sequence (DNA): TGCGCCAGCAGCCAGATGACAGGGAGCTCCTACAATGAGCAGTTCTTC. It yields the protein CASSQMTGSSYNEQFF.

Here the CDR3 reads CASSFRDPGQGSEAFF. The CDR3 DNA reads as TGTGCCAGCAGCTTCCGTGACCCGGGACAGGGATCTGAAGCTTTCTTT. The V gene is TRBV7-8, the J gene TRBJ1-1, with TRBD1 matching 9 bases. The CDR3 contains 16 residues. After removal of 3 bases from V and 6 bases from J, the junction contained 11 bases not matched to a gene. Germline V lookup: CDR1 SGHVS, CDR2 FQNEAQ.

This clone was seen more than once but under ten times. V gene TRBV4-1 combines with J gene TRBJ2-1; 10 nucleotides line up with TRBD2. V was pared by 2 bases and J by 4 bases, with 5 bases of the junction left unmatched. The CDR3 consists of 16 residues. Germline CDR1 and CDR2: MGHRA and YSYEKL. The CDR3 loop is CASSQPPAGGYNEQFF. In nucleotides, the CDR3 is TGCGCCAGCAGCCAACCGCCAGCGGGAGGGTACAATGAGCAGTTCTTC.

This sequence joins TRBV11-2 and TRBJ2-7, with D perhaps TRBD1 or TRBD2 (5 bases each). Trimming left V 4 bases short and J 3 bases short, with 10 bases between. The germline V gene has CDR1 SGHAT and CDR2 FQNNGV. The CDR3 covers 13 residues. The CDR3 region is CASSYGTDYEQYF. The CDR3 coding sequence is TGTGCCAGCAGCTACGGGACCGACTACGAGCAGTACTTC.

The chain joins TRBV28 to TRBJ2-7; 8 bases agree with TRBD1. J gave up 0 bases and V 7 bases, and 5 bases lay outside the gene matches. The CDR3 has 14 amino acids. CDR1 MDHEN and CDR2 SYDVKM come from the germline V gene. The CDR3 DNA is TGTGCCAGCAACAGACAGGGGACCTCCTACGAGCAGTACTTC. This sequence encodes CASNRQGTSYEQYF.

CDR3 sequence (DNA): TGCGCCAGCAGTGAGTCGAGGACTATCAAGACCGGGGAGCTGTTTTTT. Protein product: CASSESRTIKTGELFF. The chain links TRBV10-1 to TRBJ2-2, with D possibly TRBD2 on 6 matching bases. CDR1 is WNHNN, CDR2 SYGVQD, per germline (reference sequence). V was cut by 0 bases and J by 5 bases, with 13 bases left in between. This CDR3 spans 16 amino acids.

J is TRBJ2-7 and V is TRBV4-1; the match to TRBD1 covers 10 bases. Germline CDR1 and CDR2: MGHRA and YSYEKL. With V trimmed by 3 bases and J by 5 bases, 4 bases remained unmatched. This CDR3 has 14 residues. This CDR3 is CASSQGQGIHEQYF. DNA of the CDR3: TGCGCCAGCAGCCAGGGACAGGGGATCCACGAGCAGTACTTC.

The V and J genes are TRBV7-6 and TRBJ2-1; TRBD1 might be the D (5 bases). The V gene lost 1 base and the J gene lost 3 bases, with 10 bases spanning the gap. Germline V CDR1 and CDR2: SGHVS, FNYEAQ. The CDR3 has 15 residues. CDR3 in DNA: TGTGCCAGCAGCTTAGAAGGGGTAAGCTACAATGAGCAGTTCTTC. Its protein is CASSLEGVSYNEQFF.

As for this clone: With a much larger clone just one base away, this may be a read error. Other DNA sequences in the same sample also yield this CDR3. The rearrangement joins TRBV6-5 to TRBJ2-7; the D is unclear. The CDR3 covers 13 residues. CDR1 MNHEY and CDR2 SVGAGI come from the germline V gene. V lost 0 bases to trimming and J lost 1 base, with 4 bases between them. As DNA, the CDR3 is TGTGCCAGCAGTTACTCGGGTTCCTACGAGCAGTACTTC. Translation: CASSYSGSYEQYF.

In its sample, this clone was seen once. Here the CDR3 reads CSVEEGESYEQYF. The DNA for the CDR3 is TGCAGCGTTGAAGAAGGGGAAAGCTACGAGCAGTACTTC. The V gene is TRBV29-1, the J gene TRBJ2-7; tentatively, D is TRBD1 (5 bases). Trimming removed 0 bases at V and 3 bases at J, with 9 bases between. Germline V gene lookup returns CDR1 SQVTM and CDR2 ANQGSEA. The CDR3 loop spans 13 amino acids.

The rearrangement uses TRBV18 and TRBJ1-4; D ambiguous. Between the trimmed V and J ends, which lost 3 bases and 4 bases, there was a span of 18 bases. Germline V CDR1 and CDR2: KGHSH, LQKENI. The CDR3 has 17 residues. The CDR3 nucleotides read TGTGCCAGCTCACCGTCAGGAGAGCTCCAAGATAATGAAAAACTGTTTTTT. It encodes CASSPSGELQDNEKLFF.

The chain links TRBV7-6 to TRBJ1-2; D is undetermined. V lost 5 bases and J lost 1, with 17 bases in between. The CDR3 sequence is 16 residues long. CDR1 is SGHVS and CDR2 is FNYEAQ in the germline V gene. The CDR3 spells CASSRTDGIDNYGYTF. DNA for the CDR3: TGTGCCAGCAGCCGAACCGACGGGATAGATAACTATGGCTACACCTTC.

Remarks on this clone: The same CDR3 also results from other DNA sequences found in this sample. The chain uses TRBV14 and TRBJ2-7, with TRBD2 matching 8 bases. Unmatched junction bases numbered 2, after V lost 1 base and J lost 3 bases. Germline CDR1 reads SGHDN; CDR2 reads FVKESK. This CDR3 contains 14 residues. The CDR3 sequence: CASSQGSGSYEQYF. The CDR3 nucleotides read TGTGCCAGCAGCCAAGGCAGCGGGAGCTACGAGCAGTACTTC.

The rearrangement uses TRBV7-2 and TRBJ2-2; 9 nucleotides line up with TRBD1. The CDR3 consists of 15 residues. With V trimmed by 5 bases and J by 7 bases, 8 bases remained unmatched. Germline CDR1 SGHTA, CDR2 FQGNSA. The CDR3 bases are TGTGCCAGCAGCCCCCACAGGGGGCGAAACGGGGAGCTGTTTTTT. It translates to CASSPHRGRNGELFF.

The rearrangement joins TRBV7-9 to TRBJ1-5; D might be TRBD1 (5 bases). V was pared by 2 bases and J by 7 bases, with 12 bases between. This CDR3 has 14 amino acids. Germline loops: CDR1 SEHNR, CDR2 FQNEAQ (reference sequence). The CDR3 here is CASSLTLEGQPQHF. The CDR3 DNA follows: TGTGCCAGCAGCTTAACTCTCGAGGGGCAGCCCCAGCATTTT.

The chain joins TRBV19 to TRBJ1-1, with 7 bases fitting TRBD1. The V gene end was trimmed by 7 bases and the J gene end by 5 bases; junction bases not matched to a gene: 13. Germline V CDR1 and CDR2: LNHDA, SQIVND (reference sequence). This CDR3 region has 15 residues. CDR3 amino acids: CASNGRTQGRTEAFF. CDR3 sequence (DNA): TGTGCCAGTAACGGACGGACACAGGGGCGTACTGAAGCTTTCTTT.

CDR3 sequence (DNA): TGTGCCAGCAGCCGAGGGGGACTAGCGGGAGGGCGGGAAGATACGCAGTATTTT. It specifies CASSRGGLAGGREDTQYF. J is TRBJ2-3 and V is TRBV7-9; 16 bases align to TRBD2. With 5 bases clipped from V and 5 bases from J, the junction kept 10 bases outside the gene matches. Per the germline V gene, CDR1 is SEHNR and CDR2 is FQNEAQ (reference sequence). This CDR3 region has 18 residues.

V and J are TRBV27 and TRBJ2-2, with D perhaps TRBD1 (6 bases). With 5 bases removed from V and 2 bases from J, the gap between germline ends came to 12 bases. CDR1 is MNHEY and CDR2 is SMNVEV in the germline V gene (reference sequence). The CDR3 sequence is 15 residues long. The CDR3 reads CASSEGETNTGELFF. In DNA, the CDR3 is TGTGCCAGCAGTGAGGGGGAAACAAACACCGGGGAGCTGTTTTTT.

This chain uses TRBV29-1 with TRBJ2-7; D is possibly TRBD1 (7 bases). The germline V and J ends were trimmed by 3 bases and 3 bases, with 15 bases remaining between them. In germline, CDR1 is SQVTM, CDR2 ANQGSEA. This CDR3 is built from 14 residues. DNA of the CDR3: TGCAGCGTTGAGGGCAGGGGGGAGAACTACGAGCAGTACTTC. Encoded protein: CSVEGRGENYEQYF.

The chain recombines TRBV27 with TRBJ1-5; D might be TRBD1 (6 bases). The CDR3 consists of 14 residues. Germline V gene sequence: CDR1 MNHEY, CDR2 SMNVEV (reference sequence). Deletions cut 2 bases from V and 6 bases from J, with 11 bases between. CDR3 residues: CASSLNRDGQPQHF. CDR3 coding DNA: TGTGCCAGCAGTTTAAACAGGGACGGTCAGCCCCAGCATTTT.

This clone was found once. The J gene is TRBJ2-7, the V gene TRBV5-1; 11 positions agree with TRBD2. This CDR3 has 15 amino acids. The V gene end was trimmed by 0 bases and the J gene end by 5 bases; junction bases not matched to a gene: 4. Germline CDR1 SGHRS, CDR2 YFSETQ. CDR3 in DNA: TGCGCCAGCAGCTTGGAACTAGCGGGAGAGGACGAGCAGTACTTC. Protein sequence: CASSLELAGEDEQYF.

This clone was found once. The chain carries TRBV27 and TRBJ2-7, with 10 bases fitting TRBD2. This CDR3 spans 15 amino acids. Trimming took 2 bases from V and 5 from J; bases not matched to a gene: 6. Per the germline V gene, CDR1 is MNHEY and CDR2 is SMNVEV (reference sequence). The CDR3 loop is CASSLVLAGMDEQYF. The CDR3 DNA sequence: TGTGCCAGCAGTTTAGTACTAGCGGGAATGGACGAGCAGTACTTC.

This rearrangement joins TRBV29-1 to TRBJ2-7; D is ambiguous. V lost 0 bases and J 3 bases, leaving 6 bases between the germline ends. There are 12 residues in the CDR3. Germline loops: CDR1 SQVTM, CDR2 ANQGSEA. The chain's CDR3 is CSVEDGRYEQYF. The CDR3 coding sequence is TGCAGCGTTGAAGACGGGCGCTACGAGCAGTACTTC.

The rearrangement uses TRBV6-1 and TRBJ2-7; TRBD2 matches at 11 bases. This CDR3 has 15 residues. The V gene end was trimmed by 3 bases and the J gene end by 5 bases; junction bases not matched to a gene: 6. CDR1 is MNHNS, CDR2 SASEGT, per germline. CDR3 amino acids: CASSDTSGSGHEQYF. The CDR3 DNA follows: TGTGCCAGCAGTGATACTAGCGGGAGCGGCCACGAGCAGTACTTC.

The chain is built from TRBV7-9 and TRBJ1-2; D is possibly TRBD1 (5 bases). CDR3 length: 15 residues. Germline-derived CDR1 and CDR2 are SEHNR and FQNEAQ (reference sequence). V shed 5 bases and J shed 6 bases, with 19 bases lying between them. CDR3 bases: TGTGCCAGCAGCCCCCTCCCCAGGGCGGGGGATGGCTACACCTTC. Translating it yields CASSPLPRAGDGYTF.

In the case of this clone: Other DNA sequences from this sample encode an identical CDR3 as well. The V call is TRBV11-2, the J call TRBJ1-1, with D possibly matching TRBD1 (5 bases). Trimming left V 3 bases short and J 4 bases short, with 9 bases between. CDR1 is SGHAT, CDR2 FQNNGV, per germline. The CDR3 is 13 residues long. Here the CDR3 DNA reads TGTGCCAGCAGCTTGATCGGGGGCACTGAAGCTTTCTTT. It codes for CASSLIGGTEAFF.